This is a list of T cell receptor beta chains from one sample in a study of T cell responses to AZD1222 COVID-19 vaccine. The repertoire was sequenced with immunoSEQ multiplex PCR; TCRdb's copy has only in-frame clones and lacks some. The sample carries 130,000 to 150,000 clones, 85% to 95% recorded once. The source was peripheral blood, collected on day 0 of AZD1222 vaccination. The receptors stem from an adult in good health. CDR3s include the opening cysteine and the closing phenylalanine or tryptophan. A D gene is named only where the DNA matches it firmly. Some rows mark clone size as missing; the rest say once, few, many or name a class of expanded clone.

V: TRBV24-1; D: TRBD1; size: once; J: TRBJ2-3; CDR3: CATSENPGGEGLTDTQYF; DNA: TGTGCCACCAGTGAAAACCCAGGGGGAGAAGGACTCACAGATACGCAGTATTTT
V: TRBV12-3/TRBV12-4; D: .; size: once; J: TRBJ2-1; CDR3: CASSSIDEQFF; DNA: TGTGCCAGCAGTTCCATCGATGAGCAGTTCTTC
V: TRBV7-6; D: .; size: .; J: TRBJ2-1; CDR3: CASSRQAPGTSYNEQFF; DNA: TGTGCCAGCAGCCGACAGGCCCCGGGGACATCCTACAATGAGCAGTTCTTC
V: TRBV7-8; D: .; size: .; J: TRBJ1-5; CDR3: CASSLRRGGVGNQPQHF; DNA: TGTGCCAGCAGCTTAAGGAGGGGAGGGGTTGGCAATCAGCCCCAGCATTTT
V: TRBV14; D: .; size: few; J: TRBJ2-2; CDR3: CASSQEGTGELFF; DNA: TGTGCCAGCAGCCAAGAAGGCACCGGGGAGCTGTTTTTT
V: TRBV6-5; D: .; size: .; J: TRBJ1-1; CDR3: CASIRDSAGGTEAFF; DNA: TGTGCCAGCATCAGGGACTCCGCGGGGGGCACTGAAGCTTTCTTT
V: TRBV29-1; D: TRBD1; size: .; J: TRBJ2-7; CDR3: CSVRGTGAYEQYF; DNA: TGCAGCGTTCGGGGGACAGGGGCTTACGAGCAGTACTTC
V: TRBV3-1/TRBV3-2; D: .; size: .; J: TRBJ2-5; CDR3: CASSQGPRETQYF; DNA: TGTGCCAGCAGCCAGGGTCCTAGAGAGACCCAGTACTTC
V: TRBV6-2/TRBV6-3; D: .; size: .; J: TRBJ2-2; CDR3: CASSYLGELFF; DNA: TGTGCCAGCAGTTACTTGGGGGAGCTGTTTTTT
V: TRBV25-1; D: TRBD1; size: .; J: TRBJ1-1; CDR3: CASRDRGRGNTEAFF; DNA: TGTGCCAGCCGGGACAGGGGGCGCGGGAACACTGAAGCTTTCTTT
V: TRBV5-4; D: .; size: .; J: TRBJ1-1; CDR3: CASSRQGQNTEAFF; DNA: TGTGCCAGCAGCAGACAAGGACAGAACACTGAAGCTTTCTTT
V: TRBV2; D: .; size: .; J: TRBJ1-5; CDR3: CASSQGYQNQPQHF; DNA: TGTGCCAGCAGTCAGGGTTACCAAAATCAGCCCCAGCATTTT
V: TRBV25-1; D: TRBD1; size: .; J: TRBJ1-3; CDR3: CASSEGTAGNTIYF; DNA: TGTGCCAGCAGTGAAGGGACAGCTGGAAACACCATATATTTT
V: TRBV6-2/TRBV6-3; D: .; size: .; J: TRBJ2-3; CDR3: CASSHLHRSGDISWASGTDTQYF; DNA: TGTGCCAGCAGCCATCTCCATAGGAGCGGTGATATCAGTTGGGCTAGTGGCACAGATACGCAGTATTTT
V: TRBV6-5; D: TRBD1; size: .; J: TRBJ1-2; CDR3: CASRTSGQLGYTF; DNA: TGTGCCAGCAGGACCTCGGGACAGTTAGGCTACACCTTC
V: TRBV19; D: TRBD1; size: .; J: TRBJ2-2; CDR3: CASSIDRVFTGELFF; DNA: TGTGCCAGTAGTATCGACAGGGTTTTCACCGGGGAGCTGTTTTTT
V: TRBV5-6; D: .; size: .; J: TRBJ1-2; CDR3: CASSLFGFSYGYTF; DNA: TGTGCCAGCAGCTTGTTTGGATTCTCCTATGGCTACACCTTC
V: TRBV7-2; D: .; size: .; J: TRBJ2-7; CDR3: CASSPGGTGKYEQYF; DNA: TGTGCCAGCAGCCCCGGGGGGACAGGTAAATACGAGCAGTACTTC
V: TRBV7-2; D: TRBD1; size: .; J: TRBJ1-1; CDR3: CASSWGQGGTEAFF; DNA: TGTGCCAGCAGCTGGGGACAGGGGGGGACTGAAGCTTTCTTT
V: TRBV5-1; D: TRBD1; size: .; J: TRBJ1-1; CDR3: CASALRAGGAWNTEAFF; DNA: TGCGCCAGCGCTCTGAGGGCAGGGGGCGCCTGGAACACTGAAGCTTTCTTT
V: TRBV7-9; D: .; size: .; J: TRBJ2-2; CDR3: CASTPVAGAIGELFF; DNA: TGTGCCAGCACCCCGGTGGCGGGGGCGATCGGGGAGCTGTTTTTT
V: TRBV7-9; D: TRBD1; size: .; J: TRBJ2-1; CDR3: CASSFNRDRGSDEQFF; DNA: TGTGCCAGCAGCTTCAATCGGGACAGGGGCAGCGATGAGCAGTTCTTC
V: TRBV7-6; D: .; size: .; J: TRBJ2-5; CDR3: CASSPKPWETQYF; DNA: TGTGCCAGCAGCCCCAAGCCTTGGGAGACCCAGTACTTC
V: TRBV7-9; D: .; size: .; J: TRBJ1-2; CDR3: CASSTRPLGYGYTF; DNA: TGTGCCAGCAGCACTCGGCCGCTGGGCTATGGCTACACCTTC
V: TRBV5-1; D: TRBD2; size: .; J: TRBJ2-7; CDR3: CASSVGLAGTTYEQYF; DNA: TGCGCCAGCAGCGTGGGACTAGCGGGGACCACCTACGAGCAGTACTTC
V: TRBV5-1; D: .; size: once; J: TRBJ1-5; CDR3: CASSPLGQPLTQHF; DNA: TGCGCCAGCAGTCCCCTCGGCCAGCCCCTCACCCAGCATTTT
V: TRBV7-3; D: .; size: .; J: TRBJ2-7; CDR3: CASSFGGPNEQYF; DNA: TGTGCCAGCAGCTTCGGGGGGCCCAACGAGCAGTACTTC
V: TRBV2; D: TRBD1; size: .; J: TRBJ2-2; CDR3: CASSDVDRVYTGELFF; DNA: TGTGCCAGCAGTGACGTGGACAGGGTGTACACCGGGGAGCTGTTTTTT
V: TRBV18; D: .; size: .; J: TRBJ2-5; CDR3: CASSPPGRIQETQYF; DNA: TGTGCCAGCTCACCACCCGGACGGATCCAAGAGACCCAGTACTTC
V: TRBV5-1; D: TRBD2; size: .; J: TRBJ2-3; CDR3: CASTLTGRGADTQYF; DNA: TGCGCCAGCACCTTAACAGGGCGGGGGGCAGATACGCAGTATTTT
V: TRBV6-5; D: .; size: .; J: TRBJ1-2; CDR3: CASVPGRGDYGYTF; DNA: TGTGCCAGCGTCCCGGGCCGCGGAGACTATGGCTACACCTTC
V: TRBV4-1; D: .; size: .; J: TRBJ2-3; CDR3: CASSPPLRGSPGEDTQYF; DNA: TGCGCCAGCAGCCCCCCACTAAGGGGGAGCCCCGGGGAAGATACGCAGTATTTT
V: TRBV4-1; D: TRBD1; size: .; J: TRBJ2-7; CDR3: CASSRTGTGTYEQYF; DNA: TGCGCCAGCAGCCGAACCGGGACAGGGACCTACGAGCAGTACTTC
V: TRBV18; D: .; size: .; J: TRBJ2-7; CDR3: CASSPPLHEQYF; DNA: TGTGCCAGCTCACCACCCTTACACGAGCAGTACTTC
V: TRBV5-4; D: .; size: .; J: TRBJ1-1; CDR3: CASSEQNTEAFF; DNA: TGTGCCAGCAGTGAACAGAACACTGAAGCTTTCTTT
V: TRBV11-2; D: .; size: .; J: TRBJ1-5; CDR3: CASSFRGGGNQPQHF; DNA: TGTGCCAGCAGCTTCCGCGGGGGTGGCAATCAGCCCCAGCATTTT
V: TRBV27; D: TRBD2; size: .; J: TRBJ2-5; CDR3: CASSSRLAVQETQYF; DNA: TGTGCCAGCAGTTCCCGACTAGCGGTCCAAGAGACCCAGTACTTC
V: TRBV7-6; D: .; size: .; J: TRBJ2-6; CDR3: CASSLTGANVLTF; DNA: TGTGCCAGCAGCTTGACTGGGGCCAACGTCCTGACTTTC
V: TRBV11-1; D: .; size: once; J: TRBJ2-3; CDR3: CASSLRQGTDTQYF; DNA: TGTGCCAGCAGCTTAAGGCAGGGCACAGATACGCAGTATTTT
V: TRBV11-2; D: .; size: .; J: TRBJ2-7; CDR3: CASSLSSGEYYEQYF; DNA: TGTGCCAGCAGCTTATCCTCAGGGGAATACTACGAGCAGTACTTC
V: TRBV5-6; D: TRBD1; size: once; J: TRBJ1-2; CDR3: CASSYTLYRTGGRSGYTF; DNA: TGTGCCAGCAGCTATACCCTTTATCGGACAGGGGGCCGGAGTGGCTACACCTTC
V: TRBV2; D: .; size: .; J: TRBJ2-1; CDR3: CASAVFNGGYNEQFF; DNA: TGTGCCAGCGCCGTTTTTAACGGCGGCTACAATGAGCAGTTCTTC
V: TRBV5-1; D: TRBD1; size: .; J: TRBJ1-5; CDR3: CASSPGTGGNQPQHF; DNA: TGCGCCAGCAGCCCCGGGACAGGGGGCAATCAGCCCCAGCATTTT
V: TRBV6-1; D: TRBD1; size: .; J: TRBJ1-1; CDR3: CASSEPGQGNTEAFF; DNA: TGTGCCAGCAGTGAACCGGGACAGGGGAACACTGAAGCTTTCTTT
V: TRBV29-1; D: TRBD1; size: .; J: TRBJ2-2; CDR3: CSVESWDSNTGELFF; DNA: TGCAGCGTTGAAAGTTGGGACAGCAACACCGGGGAGCTGTTTTTT
V: TRBV5-5; D: TRBD1; size: .; J: TRBJ1-5; CDR3: CASSEDGTGWGPQHF; DNA: TGTGCCAGCAGCGAGGATGGGACAGGATGGGGGCCCCAGCATTTT
V: TRBV9; D: TRBD2; size: .; J: TRBJ2-7; CDR3: CASSLGLADTYEQYF; DNA: TGTGCCAGCAGCCTTGGACTAGCGGATACCTACGAGCAGTACTTC
V: TRBV18; D: .; size: .; J: TRBJ1-2; CDR3: CASSPSPGEHYGYTF; DNA: TGTGCCAGCTCACCTTCGCCAGGGGAGCACTATGGCTACACCTTC
V: TRBV4-2; D: .; size: .; J: TRBJ2-7; CDR3: CASSQAGTYEQYF; DNA: TGTGCCAGCAGCCAAGCCGGGACCTACGAGCAGTACTTC
V: TRBV10-1; D: .; size: .; J: TRBJ1-1; CDR3: CASSESQWTEAFF; DNA: TGCGCCAGCAGTGAGAGTCAGTGGACTGAAGCTTTCTTT
V: TRBV27; D: TRBD1; size: .; J: TRBJ1-2; CDR3: CASSSTRDRGDGYTF; DNA: TGTGCCAGCAGTTCTACCCGGGACAGGGGTGATGGCTACACCTTC